A single sample is the source of the 20 T cell receptor beta chains below, sequenced in a study of blood T cell repertoires in COVID-19. TCRdb keeps only in-frame clones here, not all; method: immunoSEQ multiplex PCR. The repertoire includes approximately 490,000 clones, about 85% of them detected once, and more than 7.5% sits in the top ten. Input material: PBMCs or T cells enriched from blood (not recorded which). These receptors were taken from a woman aged 55-69 years who had recovered from COVID-19.

V and J are TRBV3-1 (or the pseudogene TRBV3-2) and TRBJ2-7, with 13 bases matching TRBD2. J gave up 5 bases and V 6 bases, and 1 base lay outside the gene matches. CDR1 is LGHDT, CDR2 YNNKEL, per germline (reference sequence). The length of the CDR3 is 13 residues. CDR3 loop: CASRLAGGHEQYF. The CDR3 DNA is TGTGCCAGCAGACTAGCGGGGGGGCACGAGCAGTACTTC.

The CDR3 is CASSYSTGQGYEQYF. The CDR3 DNA is TGTGCCAGCAGTTATTCTACCGGGCAGGGTTACGAGCAGTACTTC. The V call is TRBV6-5, the J call TRBJ2-7; tentative D call: TRBD1 (5 bases). Germline V gene sequence: CDR1 MNHEY, CDR2 SVGAGI. V was clipped by 3 bases and J by 4 bases, with 16 bases between them. This CDR3 is 15 amino acids long.

This chain joins TRBV24-1 and TRBJ2-1, with 9 nucleotides matching TRBD1. The CDR3 extends over 13 amino acids. The trim removed 5 bases at V and 7 bases at J, leaving 2 bases unmatched. Germline CDR1 reads KGHDR; CDR2 reads SFDVKD. CDR3 protein: CATSGDRENEQFF. In nucleotides, the CDR3 is TGTGCCACCAGTGGGGACAGGGAGAATGAGCAGTTCTTC.

The J gene is TRBJ2-7, the V gene TRBV10-1; TRBD1 agrees at 9 bases. This CDR3 contains 16 residues. Germline V gives CDR1 WNHNN, CDR2 SYGVQD (reference sequence). V shed 3 bases and J 1 base; nucleotides not matched to a gene: 7. In nucleotides, the CDR3 is TGCGCCAGCAGTGATACAACCGGGACAGGGTCCTACGAGCAGTACTTC. This sequence encodes CASSDTTGTGSYEQYF.

This rearrangement joins TRBV30 to TRBJ1-1; perhaps TRBD1 as D (6 bases). Germline V gene data show CDR1 as GTSNPN and CDR2 as SVGIG (reference sequence). The CDR3 extends over 15 amino acids. V was clipped by 0 bases and J by 2 bases, with 13 bases between them. The CDR3 DNA sequence: TGTGCCTGGAGTGTACCGACAGGACTTAACACTGAAGCTTTCTTT. Its protein product is CAWSVPTGLNTEAFF.

In DNA form, the CDR3 reads TGTGCCAGTAATCAGGGTAGCAATCAGCCCCAGCATTTT. It is translated as CASNQGSNQPQHF. The chain carries TRBV19 and TRBJ1-5; D is possibly TRBD1 (5 bases). The germline V and J ends were trimmed by 7 bases and 0 bases, with 7 bases remaining between them. The CDR3 extends over 13 amino acids. Germline CDR1 reads LNHDA; CDR2 reads SQIVND (reference sequence).

The chain combines TRBV3-1 (or the pseudogene TRBV3-2) with TRBJ1-2; TRBD1 matches at 8 bases. J was trimmed by 8 bases and V by 4 bases; bases with no gene match: 12. Germline CDR1 LGHDT, CDR2 YNNKEL (reference sequence). The CDR3 runs to 15 residues. The CDR3 bases are TGTGCCAGCAGCCCATCAACAGGGGGACTTAAAGGCTACACCTTC. Encoded protein: CASSPSTGGLKGYTF.

The chain uses TRBV29-1 and TRBJ1-1; tentatively, D is TRBD1 (5 bases). Germline values: CDR1 SQVTM, CDR2 ANQGSEA. V was pared by 4 bases and J by 1 base, with 7 bases between. The CDR3 extends over 12 amino acids. DNA of the CDR3: TGCAGCGTTGCCCAGGGGAACACTGAAGCTTTCTTT. It translates to CSVAQGNTEAFF. The whole variable domain, remainder taken from reference TRBV29-1 and TRBJ1-1, is SAVISQKPSRDICQRGTSLTIQCQVDSQVTMMFWYRQQPGQSLTLIATANQGSEATYESGFVIDKFPISRPNLTFSTLTVSNMSPEDSSIYLCSVAQGNTEAFFGQGTRLTVV.

The V and J genes are TRBV4-2 and TRBJ1-2, with a tentative D call TRBD1 (5 bases). Germline V gives CDR1 LGHNA, CDR2 YNFKEQ. V shed 1 base and J shed 7 bases, with 10 bases lying between them. This CDR3 has 13 residues. CDR3 coding DNA: TGTGCCAGCAGCCAAGGCAGGGAAGGTGGCTACACCTTC. It specifies CASSQGREGGYTF.

The chain employs TRBV4-1 and TRBJ2-4, with TRBD1 as a possible D gene (5 bases). There are 19 residues in the CDR3. V lost 2 bases and J 9 bases, leaving 29 bases between the germline ends. CDR1 and CDR2 from the germline V gene are MGHRA and YSYEKL. The CDR3 DNA follows: TGCGCCAGCAGCCAAACTCCAGGGTTCCAGATAGGGTCTATAGGCATTCAGTACTTC. This sequence encodes CASSQTPGFQIGSIGIQYF.

The sample holds one count of this clone. The chain joins TRBV20-1 to TRBJ1-2; D remains ambiguous. Trimming took off 3 bases at V and 8 bases at J, with 10 bases between the two ends. The germline V gene encodes CDR1 DFQATT and CDR2 SNEGSKA (reference sequence). This CDR3 has 11 amino acids. CDR3 protein: CSASPTLGYTF. CDR3 nucleotides: TGCAGTGCTAGTCCGACTCTGGGCTACACCTTC.

The CDR3 loop reads CASSQSVVSNQPQHF. The DNA for the CDR3 is TGTGCCAGCAGCCAATCGGTGGTAAGCAATCAGCCCCAGCATTTT. The V gene is TRBV3-1 (or the pseudogene TRBV3-2), the J gene TRBJ1-5; unclear D gene. With 2 bases removed from V and 1 base from J, the gap between germline ends came to 9 bases. The germline V gene has CDR1 LGHDT and CDR2 YNNKEL (reference sequence). This CDR3 spans 15 amino acids.

V usage is TRBV30 and J usage is TRBJ1-6, with D uncertain. This CDR3 is 18 amino acids long. Per germline, CDR1 GTSNPN and CDR2 SVGIG (reference sequence). V dropped 2 bases and J dropped 0 bases, with 17 bases sitting between them. CDR3: CAWSPGEGFSSYNSPLHF. In DNA form, the CDR3 reads TGTGCCTGGAGTCCTGGGGAGGGCTTTAGCTCCTATAATTCACCCCTCCACTTT.

The V call is TRBV4-1, the J call TRBJ1-5; 10 bases line up with TRBD1. J gave up 3 bases and V 1 base, and 3 bases lay outside the gene matches. The germline V gene has CDR1 MGHRA and CDR2 YSYEKL. The CDR3 length is 16 residues. The CDR3 reads CASSQGTGGTNQPQHF. As DNA, the CDR3 is TGCGCCAGCAGCCAAGGGACAGGGGGGACCAATCAGCCCCAGCATTTT.

V is TRBV27 and J is TRBJ2-3; 10 nucleotides align to TRBD2. V shed 3 bases, J shed 2 bases, and the junction held 8 bases outside the gene matches. The CDR3 totals 17 residues. The germline V gene has CDR1 MNHEY and CDR2 SMNVEV (reference sequence). CDR3: CASSFRTSGVNTDTQYF. The CDR3 DNA is TGTGCCAGCAGTTTCCGAACTAGCGGGGTGAACACAGATACGCAGTATTTT.

The chain recombines TRBV6-5 with TRBJ1-6, with 8 bases that match TRBD1. The CDR3 consists of 14 residues. CDR1 MNHEY and CDR2 SVGAGI come from the germline V gene. Germline trimming cut 7 bases from V and 5 bases from J; bases unmatched to any gene: 4. CDR3 amino acids: CASTLTGDNSPLHF. CDR3 bases: TGTGCCAGCACCTTGACAGGGGATAATTCACCCCTCCACTTT.

The chain uses TRBV6-6 and TRBJ2-7; 9 bases map to TRBD2. Germline V lookup: CDR1 MNHNY, CDR2 SVGAGI (reference sequence). The V gene end was trimmed by 1 base and the J gene end by 2 bases; junction bases not matched to a gene: 0. This CDR3 has 14 amino acids. The DNA of the CDR3 is TGTGCCAGCAGTTACTTAGCGGGGGCCTACGAGCAGTACGTC. Encoded protein: CASSYLAGAYEQYV.

The chain joins TRBV28 to TRBJ2-3; D is unresolved. The germline CDR1 and CDR2 sequences are MDHEN and SYDVKM. V was pared by 4 bases and J by 6 bases, with 11 bases between. The CDR3 spans 13 residues. DNA of the CDR3: TGTGCCAGCAGTTCTCCAGGAAGGGATACGCAGTATTTT. Protein sequence: CASSSPGRDTQYF.

J is TRBJ1-1 and V is TRBV19; no clear D gene. The CDR3 loop spans 13 amino acids. V was cut by 6 bases and J by 4 bases, with 12 bases left in between. In germline, CDR1 is LNHDA, CDR2 SQIVND (reference sequence). The CDR3 reads CASRVSLGTEAFF. Written as DNA, the CDR3 is TGTGCCAGTAGAGTTTCCCTCGGCACTGAAGCTTTCTTT.

The rearrangement links TRBV2 to TRBJ2-2; weak D call: TRBD2 (6 bases). V was trimmed by 7 bases and J by 1 base, leaving 10 bases between them. This CDR3 is built from 14 residues. Germline CDR1 and CDR2: SNHLY and FYNNEI. For the CDR3, the DNA is TGTGCCAGCAAGGGACTCCAGAACACCGGGGAGCTGTTTTTT. This translates into CASKGLQNTGELFF.